What follows is one T cell receptor (beta chain) and its context. Its antigen remains unidentified. Tagging with unique molecular identifiers was applied to individual cDNA molecules. TCRdb itself ran the 5' RACE reads through MiXCR, one entry per CDR3 protein. Among some 120,000 distinct CDR3 sequences listed, under 15% were seen once. This CDR3 region has 12 residues. V lost 2 bases and J lost 8, with 9 bases in between. The data derive from a study of early T cells in non-severe SARS-CoV-2 infection. Study at large: Bulk RNA taken from unsorted whole blood was sequenced, leaving chains unpaired.

Study findings and constraints: Reliance on VDJdb matching favored anti-spike CD8 responses; private and CD4 specificities were missed.

The receptor comes from an adult who was a healthcare worker with PCR-confirmed SARS-CoV-2 infection or an uninfected control (not recorded which). The sequenced sample was whole blood. The V gene is TRBV12-3 or TRBV12-4, the J gene TRBJ1-2; D gene unclear. The CDR3 coding sequence is TGTGCCAGCAGTTTAAATAGGAGAGGCTACACCTTC. Translating gives CASSLNRRGYTF.